What follows are 2 T cell receptor beta chains derived from one specimen sequenced in a study of identical twins' blood T cells. One entry per CDR3 protein, called by TCRdb with MiXCR from the 5' RACE reads. The sample shows 400,000 or so distinct CDR3 sequences, over 25% of them seen only once. The specimen sequenced was PBMCs. The origin of the receptors is a woman aged 18 to 55 in good health.

This clonotype came up a few times. V gene TRBV5-1 combines with J gene TRBJ2-1; D is perhaps TRBD1 or TRBD2 (6 bases each). From germline, CDR1 is SGHRS and CDR2 YFSETQ. V lost 5 bases, J lost 7 bases, and 19 bases lay in between. The CDR3 sequence is 15 residues long. CDR3 DNA: TGCGCCAGCAGTTCACAGGGAGGTTGGGTGAATGAGCAGTTCTTC. Its protein product is CASSSQGGWVNEQFF. The full variable domain, its missing parts supplied by reference TRBV5-1 and TRBJ2-1, is KAGVTQTPRYLIKTRGQQVTLSCSPISGHRSVSWYQQTPGQGLQFLFEYFSETQRNKGNFPGRFSGRQFSNSRSEMNVSTLELGDSALYLCASSSQGGWVNEQFFGPGTRLTVL.

This clonotype has ten or more counts. The V gene is TRBV5-1, the J gene TRBJ1-1; possibly TRBD1 for D (5 bases). The V end lost 7 bases, the J end lost 6 bases, and 19 bases lay between the germline ends. Germline CDR1 reads SGHRS; CDR2 reads YFSETQ. The CDR3 consists of 14 residues. CDR3: CASAPGPLGSEAFF. The DNA for the CDR3 is TGCGCCAGCGCTCCAGGGCCGCTCGGATCTGAAGCTTTCTTT.